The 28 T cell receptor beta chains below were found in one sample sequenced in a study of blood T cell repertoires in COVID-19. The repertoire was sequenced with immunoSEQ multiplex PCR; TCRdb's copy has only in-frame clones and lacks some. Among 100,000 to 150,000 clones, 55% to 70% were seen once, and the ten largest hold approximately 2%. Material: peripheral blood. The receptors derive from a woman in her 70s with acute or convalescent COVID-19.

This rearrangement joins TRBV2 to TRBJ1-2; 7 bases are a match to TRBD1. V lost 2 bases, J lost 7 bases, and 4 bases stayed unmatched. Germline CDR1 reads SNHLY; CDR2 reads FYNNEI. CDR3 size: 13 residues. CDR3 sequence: CASSELDRAGYTF. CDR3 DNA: TGTGCCAGCAGTGAACTTGACAGGGCTGGCTACACCTTC. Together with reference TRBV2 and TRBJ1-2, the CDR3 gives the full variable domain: EPEVTQTPSHQVTQMGQEVILRCVPISNHLYFYWYRQILGQKVEFLVSFYNNEISEKSEIFDDQFSVERPDGSNFTLKIRSTKLEDSAMYFCASSELDRAGYTFGSGTRLTVV.

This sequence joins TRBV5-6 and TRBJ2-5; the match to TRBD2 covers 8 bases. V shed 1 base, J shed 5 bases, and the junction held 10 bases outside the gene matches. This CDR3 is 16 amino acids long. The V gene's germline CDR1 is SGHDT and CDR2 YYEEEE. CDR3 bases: TGTGCCAGCAGCTTGTTGGATAGCGGGGCGGCGGAGACCCAGTACTTC. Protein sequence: CASSLLDSGAAETQYF.

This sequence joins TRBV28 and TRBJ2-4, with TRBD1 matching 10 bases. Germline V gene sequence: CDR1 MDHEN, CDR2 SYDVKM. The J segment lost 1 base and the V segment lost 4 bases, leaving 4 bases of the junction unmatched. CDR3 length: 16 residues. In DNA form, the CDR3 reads TGTGCCAGCAGTTCATTGGGACAGGGGGCCAAAAACATTCAGTACTTC. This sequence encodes CASSSLGQGAKNIQYF.

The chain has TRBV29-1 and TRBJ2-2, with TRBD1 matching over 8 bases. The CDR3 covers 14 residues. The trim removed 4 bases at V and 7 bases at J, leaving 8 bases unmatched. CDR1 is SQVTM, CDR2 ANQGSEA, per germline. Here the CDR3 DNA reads TGCAGCGTTGGGAAAATGACAGGGGACGGGGAGCTGTTTTTT. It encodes CSVGKMTGDGELFF.

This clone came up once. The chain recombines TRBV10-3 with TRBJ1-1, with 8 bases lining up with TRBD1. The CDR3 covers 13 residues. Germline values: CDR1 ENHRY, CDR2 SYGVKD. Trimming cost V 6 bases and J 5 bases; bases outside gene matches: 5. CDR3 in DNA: TGTGCCATCAGAGGACAGGGTGGAACTGAAGCTTTCTTT. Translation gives CAIRGQGGTEAFF.

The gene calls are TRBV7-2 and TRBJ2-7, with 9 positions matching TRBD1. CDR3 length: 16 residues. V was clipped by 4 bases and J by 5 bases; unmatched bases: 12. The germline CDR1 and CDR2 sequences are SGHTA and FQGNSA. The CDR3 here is CASSSFPGTGWDEQYF. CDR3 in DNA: TGTGCCAGCAGCTCATTCCCCGGGACAGGGTGGGACGAGCAGTACTTC. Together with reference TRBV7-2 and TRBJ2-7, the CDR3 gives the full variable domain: GAGVSQSPSNKVTEKGKDVELRCDPISGHTALYWYRQSLGQGLEFLIYFQGNSAPDKSGLPSDRFSAERTGGSVSTLTIQRTQQEDSAVYLCASSSFPGTGWDEQYFGPGTRLTVT.

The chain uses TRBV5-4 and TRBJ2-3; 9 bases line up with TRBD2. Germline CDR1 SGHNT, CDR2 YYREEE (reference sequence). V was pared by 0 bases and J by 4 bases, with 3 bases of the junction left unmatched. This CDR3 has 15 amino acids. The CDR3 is CASSLGGGAADTQYF. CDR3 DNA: TGTGCCAGCAGCTTGGGCGGGGGGGCTGCAGATACGCAGTATTTT. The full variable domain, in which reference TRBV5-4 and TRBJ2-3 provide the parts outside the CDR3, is ETGVTQSPTHLIKTRGQQVTLRCSSQSGHNTVSWYQQALGQGPQFIFQYYREEENGRGNFPPRFSGLQFPNYSSELNVNALELDDSALYLCASSLGGGAADTQYFGPGTRLTVL.

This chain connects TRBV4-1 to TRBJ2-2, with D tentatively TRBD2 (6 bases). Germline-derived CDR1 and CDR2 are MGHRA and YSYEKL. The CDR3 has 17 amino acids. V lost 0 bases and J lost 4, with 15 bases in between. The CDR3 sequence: CASSQDAVGGGTGELFF. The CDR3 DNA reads TGCGCCAGCAGCCAAGACGCGGTGGGGGGAGGCACCGGGGAGCTGTTTTTT.

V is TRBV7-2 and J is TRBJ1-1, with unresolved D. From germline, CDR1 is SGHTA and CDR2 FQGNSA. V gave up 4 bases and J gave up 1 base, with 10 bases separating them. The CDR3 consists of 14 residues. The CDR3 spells CASSWLGENTEAFF. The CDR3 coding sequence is TGTGCCAGCAGCTGGCTCGGGGAGAACACTGAAGCTTTCTTT.

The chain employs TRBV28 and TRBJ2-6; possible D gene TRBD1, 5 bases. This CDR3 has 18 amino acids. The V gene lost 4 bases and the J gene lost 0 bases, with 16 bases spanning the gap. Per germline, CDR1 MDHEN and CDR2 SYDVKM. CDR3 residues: CASSSSGQGPSGANVLTF. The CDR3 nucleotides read TGTGCCAGCAGTTCCTCAGGCCAGGGTCCCTCTGGGGCCAACGTCCTGACTTTC.

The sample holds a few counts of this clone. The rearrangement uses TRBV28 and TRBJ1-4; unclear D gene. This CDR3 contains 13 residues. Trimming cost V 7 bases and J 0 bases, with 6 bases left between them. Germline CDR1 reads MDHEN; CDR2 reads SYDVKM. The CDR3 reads CASTEPTNEKLFF. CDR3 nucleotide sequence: TGTGCCAGCACAGAACCAACTAATGAAAAACTGTTTTTT. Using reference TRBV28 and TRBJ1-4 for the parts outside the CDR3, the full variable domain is DVKVTQSSRYLVKRTGEKVFLECVQDMDHENMFWYRQDPGLGLRLIYFSYDVKMKEKGDIPEGYSVSREKKERFSLILESASTNQTSMYLCASTEPTNEKLFFGSGTQLSVL.

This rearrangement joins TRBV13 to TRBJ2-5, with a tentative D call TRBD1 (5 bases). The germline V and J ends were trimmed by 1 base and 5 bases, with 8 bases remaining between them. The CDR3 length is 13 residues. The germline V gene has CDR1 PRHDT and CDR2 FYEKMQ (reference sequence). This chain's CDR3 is CASSLAGPETQYF. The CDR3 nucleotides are TGTGCCAGCAGCTTAGCAGGGCCGGAGACCCAGTACTTC.

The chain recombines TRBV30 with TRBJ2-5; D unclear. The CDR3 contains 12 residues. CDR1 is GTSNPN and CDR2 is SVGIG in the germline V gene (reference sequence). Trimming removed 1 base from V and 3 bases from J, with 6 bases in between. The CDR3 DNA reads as TGTGCCTGGAGTGCGATAGAAGAGACCCAGTACTTC. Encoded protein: CAWSAIEETQYF.

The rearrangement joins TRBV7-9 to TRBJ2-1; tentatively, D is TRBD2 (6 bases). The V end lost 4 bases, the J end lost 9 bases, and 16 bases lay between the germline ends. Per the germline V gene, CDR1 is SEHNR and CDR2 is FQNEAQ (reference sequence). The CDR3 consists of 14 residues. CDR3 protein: CASSYPGGAFEQFF. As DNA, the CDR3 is TGTGCCAGCAGCTACCCCGGAGGGGCTTTTGAGCAGTTCTTC.

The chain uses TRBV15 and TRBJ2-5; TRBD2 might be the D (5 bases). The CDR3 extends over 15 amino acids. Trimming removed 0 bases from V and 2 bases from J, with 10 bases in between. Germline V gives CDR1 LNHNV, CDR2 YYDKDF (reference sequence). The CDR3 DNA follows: TGTGCCACCAGCAGAGATCTCGGGGAGCAAGAGACCCAGTACTTC. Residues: CATSRDLGEQETQYF.

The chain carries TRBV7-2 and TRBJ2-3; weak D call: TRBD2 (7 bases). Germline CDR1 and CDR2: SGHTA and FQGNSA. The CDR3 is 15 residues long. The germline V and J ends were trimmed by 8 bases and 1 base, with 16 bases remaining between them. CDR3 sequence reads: CASGGAGPRTDTQYF. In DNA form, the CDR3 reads TGTGCCAGCGGGGGGGCCGGGCCGCGCACAGATACGCAGTATTTT.

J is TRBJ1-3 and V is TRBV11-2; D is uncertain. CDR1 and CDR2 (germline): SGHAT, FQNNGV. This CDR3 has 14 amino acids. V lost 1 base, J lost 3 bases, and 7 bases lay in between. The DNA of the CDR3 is TGTGCCAGCAGCTTAGGGAGCGGTGGAAACACCATATATTTT. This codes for CASSLGSGGNTIYF.

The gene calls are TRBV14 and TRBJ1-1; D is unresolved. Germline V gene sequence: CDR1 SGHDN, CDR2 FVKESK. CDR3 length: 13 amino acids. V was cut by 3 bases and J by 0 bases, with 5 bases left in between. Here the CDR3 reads CASSQTLNTEAFF. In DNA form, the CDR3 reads TGTGCCAGCAGCCAGACATTGAACACTGAAGCTTTCTTT.

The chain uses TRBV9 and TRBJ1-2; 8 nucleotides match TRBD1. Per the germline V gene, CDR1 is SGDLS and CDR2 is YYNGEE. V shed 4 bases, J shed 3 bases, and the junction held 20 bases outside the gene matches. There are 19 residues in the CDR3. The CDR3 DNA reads TGTGCCAGCAGCCCCAGAGCCGGGACAGGCCGTGGTTTTTACTATGGCTACACCTTC. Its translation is CASSPRAGTGRGFYYGYTF.

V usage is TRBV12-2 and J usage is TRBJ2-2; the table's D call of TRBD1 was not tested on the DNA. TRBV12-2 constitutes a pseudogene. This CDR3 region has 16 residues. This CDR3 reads CASRSGVGTRLGELFF. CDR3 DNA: TGTGCAAGTCGGTCTGGAGTCGGGACAAGACTGGGGGAGCTGTTTTTT.

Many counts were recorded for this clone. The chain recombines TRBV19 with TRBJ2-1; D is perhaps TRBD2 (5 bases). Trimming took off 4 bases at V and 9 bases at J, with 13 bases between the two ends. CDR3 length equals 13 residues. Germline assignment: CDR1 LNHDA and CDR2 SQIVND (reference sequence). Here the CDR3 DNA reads TGTGCCAGTAGTAGAACGACGGGGATTGAGCAGTTCTTC. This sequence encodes CASSRTTGIEQFF. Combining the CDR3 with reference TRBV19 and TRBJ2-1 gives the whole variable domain DGGITQSPKYLFRKEGQNVTLSCEQNLNHDAMYWYRQDPGQGLRLIYYSQIVNDFQKGDIAEGYSVSREKKESFPLTVTSAQKNPTAFYLCASSRTTGIEQFFGPGTRLTVL.

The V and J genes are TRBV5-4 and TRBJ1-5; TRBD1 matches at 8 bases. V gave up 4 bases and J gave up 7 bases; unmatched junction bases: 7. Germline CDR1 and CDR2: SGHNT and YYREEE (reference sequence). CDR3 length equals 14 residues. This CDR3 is CASSQDRVSQPQHF. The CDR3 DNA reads TGTGCCAGCAGCCAGGACAGGGTCTCGCAGCCCCAGCATTTT.

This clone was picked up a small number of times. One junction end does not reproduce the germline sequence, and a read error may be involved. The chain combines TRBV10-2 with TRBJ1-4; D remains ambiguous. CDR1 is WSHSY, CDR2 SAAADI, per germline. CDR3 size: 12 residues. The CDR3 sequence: CASSETSEKLFF. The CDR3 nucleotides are TGCGCCAGCAGTGAGACTAGTGAAAAACTGTTTTTT.

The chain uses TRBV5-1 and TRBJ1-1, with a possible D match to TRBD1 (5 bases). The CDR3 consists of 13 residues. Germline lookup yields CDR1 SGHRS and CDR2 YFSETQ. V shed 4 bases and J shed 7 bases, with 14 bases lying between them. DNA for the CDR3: TGCGCCAGCAGCGCTCACCCCGGGGGTGAAGCTTTCTTT. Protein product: CASSAHPGGEAFF.

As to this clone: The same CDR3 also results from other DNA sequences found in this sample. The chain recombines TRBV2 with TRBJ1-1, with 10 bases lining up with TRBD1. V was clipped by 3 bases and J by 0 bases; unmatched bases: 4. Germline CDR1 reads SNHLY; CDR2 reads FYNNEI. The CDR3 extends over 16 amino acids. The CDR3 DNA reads TGTGCCAGCAGTGAGGGGACAGGGGCGATGAACACTGAAGCTTTCTTT. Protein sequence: CASSEGTGAMNTEAFF. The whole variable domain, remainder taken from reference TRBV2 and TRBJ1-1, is EPEVTQTPSHQVTQMGQEVILRCVPISNHLYFYWYRQILGQKVEFLVSFYNNEISEKSEIFDDQFSVERPDGSNFTLKIRSTKLEDSAMYFCASSEGTGAMNTEAFFGQGTRLTVV.

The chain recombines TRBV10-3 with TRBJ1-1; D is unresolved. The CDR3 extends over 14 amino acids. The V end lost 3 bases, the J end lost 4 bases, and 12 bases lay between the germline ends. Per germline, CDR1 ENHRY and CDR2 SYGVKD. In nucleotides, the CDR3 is TGTGCCATCAGTGACCTCAGGCTGAGCACTGAAGCTTTCTTT. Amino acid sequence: CAISDLRLSTEAFF.

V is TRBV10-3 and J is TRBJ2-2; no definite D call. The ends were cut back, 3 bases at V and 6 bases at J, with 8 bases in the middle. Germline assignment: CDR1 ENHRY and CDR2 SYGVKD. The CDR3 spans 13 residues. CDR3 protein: CAISDYSSGELFF. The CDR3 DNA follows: TGTGCCATCAGTGACTATAGTTCCGGGGAGCTGTTTTTT.

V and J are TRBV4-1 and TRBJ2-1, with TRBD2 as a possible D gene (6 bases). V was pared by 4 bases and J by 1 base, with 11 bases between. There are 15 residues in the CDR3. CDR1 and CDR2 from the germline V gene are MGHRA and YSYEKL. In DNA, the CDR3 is TGCGCCAGCAGCCTTCGCCGGGGGTCCTACAATGAGCAGTTCTTC. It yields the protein CASSLRRGSYNEQFF.